The 24 T cell receptor beta chains below were found in one sample sequenced in a study of early T cells in non-severe SARS-CoV-2 infection. TCRdb re-called the 5' RACE reads with MiXCR, one entry per CDR3 protein. In the table there are about 110,000 distinct CDR3 sequences, 12% of which are singletons. The sequencing input was whole blood. The receptors shown here come from an adult who was a healthcare worker with PCR-confirmed SARS-CoV-2 infection or an uninfected control (not recorded which).

The gene calls are TRBV20-1 and TRBJ2-7; 7 bases agree with TRBD2. Looked up from germline, CDR1 is DFQATT and CDR2 is SNEGSKA (reference sequence). The CDR3 length is 12 residues. As DNA, the CDR3 is TGCGTAGCGGGCCCCAGCTCCTACGAGCAGTACTTC. Translation gives CVAGPSSYEQYF.

This clonotype was recorded a few times. The chain has TRBV6-5 and TRBJ2-1; 11 positions match TRBD2. V shed 6 bases, J shed 4 bases, and the junction held 8 bases outside the gene matches. Germline loops: CDR1 MNHEY, CDR2 SVGAGI. CDR3 size: 16 residues. Here the CDR3 reads CASSPLAGGGYNEQFF. CDR3 nucleotides: TGTGCCAGCAGCCCATTAGCGGGAGGGGGGTACAATGAGCAGTTCTTC.

J is TRBJ2-3 and V is TRBV29-1, with 10 bases fitting TRBD2. J lost 1 base, V lost 4 bases, and 8 bases had no gene match. The germline V gene encodes CDR1 SQVTM and CDR2 ANQGSEA. There are 16 residues in the CDR3. For the CDR3, the DNA is TGCAGCGTTGCCGGACTAGCGGAGCTCGGCACAGATACGCAGTATTTT. This gives the protein CSVAGLAELGTDTQYF.

J is TRBJ2-1 and V is TRBV7-3, with 7 bases identical to TRBD2. Germline V gene data show CDR1 as SGHTA and CDR2 as FQGTGA. The length of the CDR3 is 15 residues. With V trimmed by 7 bases and J by 2 bases, 8 bases remained unmatched. The CDR3 nucleotides read TGTGCCAGCACCCCTGGGGGGGTCCCCTACAATGAGCAGTTCTTC. Encoded protein: CASTPGGVPYNEQFF.

The V call is TRBV7-9, the J call TRBJ1-1; 10 bases map to TRBD1. J was trimmed by 11 bases and V by 5 bases; bases with no gene match: 11. This CDR3 spans 14 amino acids. CDR1 is SEHNR, CDR2 FQNEAQ, per germline (reference sequence). The CDR3 DNA reads TGTGCCAGCAGCCCCCCCGAGACAGGGGGCCTTGCTTTCTTT. Translating gives CASSPPETGGLAFF.

This clonotype has a count of ten or more. The CDR3 DNA follows: TGTGCCAGCAGTTACAACGGGGTAATGGCGGAAGCTTTCTTT. It translates to CASSYNGVMAEAFF. This rearrangement joins TRBV6-5 to TRBJ1-1; D ambiguous. Germline loops: CDR1 MNHEY, CDR2 SVGAGI. The V gene lost 2 bases and the J gene lost 8 bases, with 15 bases spanning the gap. This CDR3 has 14 amino acids.

This clonotype was counted only a few times. This chain joins TRBV7-9 and TRBJ2-7, with TRBD1 identical over 9 bases. The CDR3 is 13 residues long. The trim removed 5 bases at V and 5 bases at J, leaving 4 bases unmatched. Per the germline V gene, CDR1 is SEHNR and CDR2 is FQNEAQ (reference sequence). Here the CDR3 DNA reads TGTGCCAGCAGCCCACACAGGGGGCACGAGCAGTACTTC. It is translated as CASSPHRGHEQYF.

This clonotype was detected only a few times. The chain uses TRBV29-1 and TRBJ2-1; tentative D call: TRBD1 (6 bases). The germline gives CDR1 SQVTM, CDR2 ANQGSEA. V was shortened by 3 bases and J by 16 bases, with 16 bases between the two germline ends. CDR3 length: 11 residues. In DNA, the CDR3 is TGCAGCGTTGAGAAAGCGCAGGGGTCTTTCTTC. Translating it yields CSVEKAQGSFF.

This clonotype was seen more than once but under ten times. The rearrangement links TRBV29-1 to TRBJ1-1; TRBD1 might be the D (5 bases). This CDR3 has 11 amino acids. In germline, CDR1 is SQVTM, CDR2 ANQGSEA. The V gene lost 6 bases and the J gene lost 7 bases, with 12 bases spanning the gap. CDR3 protein: CSVAPGNEAFF. The CDR3 coding sequence is TGCAGCGTCGCACCAGGGAATGAAGCTTTCTTT.

This clonotype came up a few times. The V and J genes are TRBV29-1 and TRBJ2-7, with D unresolved. Per germline, CDR1 SQVTM and CDR2 ANQGSEA. The V end was cut by 5 bases, the J end by 4 bases, with 18 bases between. The CDR3 runs to 14 residues. DNA for the CDR3: TGCAGCGTTTTTGGACCGTCCCTCGGTTACGAGCAGTACTTC. Residues: CSVFGPSLGYEQYF.

This clonotype was seen only a few times. V gene TRBV29-1 combines with J gene TRBJ1-1; tentatively, D is TRBD1 (5 bases). The ends were cut back, 3 bases at V and 1 base at J, with 9 bases in the middle. Looked up from germline, CDR1 is SQVTM and CDR2 is ANQGSEA. The CDR3 extends over 13 amino acids. The CDR3 DNA reads TGCAGCGTTGACCCGACAGAGAACACTGAAGCTTTCTTT. Translated, it gives CSVDPTENTEAFF.

This clonotype was found a few times. The chain is built from TRBV2 and TRBJ1-4; the D is unclear. Trimming stripped 6 bases from V and 3 bases from J, with 11 bases between. The CDR3 totals 14 residues. CDR1 SNHLY and CDR2 FYNNEI come from the germline V gene. Here the CDR3 reads CASRKYGANEKLFF. CDR3 DNA: TGTGCCAGCAGGAAGTATGGGGCTAATGAAAAACTGTTTTTT.

This clonotype was detected only a few times. The chain has TRBV25-1 and TRBJ1-1; possibly TRBD1 for D (5 bases). This CDR3 is built from 14 residues. Germline-derived CDR1 and CDR2 are MGHDK and SYGVNS. V lost 1 base and J lost 1, with 7 bases in between. DNA of the CDR3: TGTGCCAGCAGTGAATTGGGGGAGAACACTGAAGCTTTCTTT. Translated, it gives CASSELGENTEAFF.

This clonotype appeared a few times. The genes are TRBV29-1 and TRBJ1-4; no definite D call. Per the germline V gene, CDR1 is SQVTM and CDR2 is ANQGSEA. This CDR3 comprises 13 residues. V lost 6 bases, J lost 8 bases, and 16 bases lay in between. CDR3 protein: CSVQESYQEKLFF. As DNA, the CDR3 is TGCAGCGTGCAGGAGAGTTACCAAGAAAAACTGTTTTTT.

The V call is TRBV7-9, the J call TRBJ1-1; D remains ambiguous. CDR1 SEHNR and CDR2 FQNEAQ come from the germline V gene (reference sequence). V was cut by 1 base and J by 3 bases, with 9 bases left in between. The CDR3 has 14 residues. This chain's CDR3 is CASSLGAPDTEAFF. In nucleotides, the CDR3 is TGTGCCAGCAGCTTAGGGGCTCCAGACACTGAAGCTTTCTTT.

This clonotype was counted only a few times. The chain uses TRBV18 and TRBJ2-3, with 12 bases that match TRBD2. Germline V gives CDR1 KGHSH, CDR2 LQKENI. With V trimmed by 8 bases and J by 0 bases, 0 bases remained unmatched. The CDR3 sequence is 14 residues long. The CDR3 nucleotides are TGTGCCAGCGGGACTAGCGGGAGCACAGATACGCAGTATTTT. This translates into CASGTSGSTDTQYF.

J is TRBJ2-1 and V is TRBV5-6, with TRBD2 as a possible D gene (5 bases). The CDR3 totals 13 residues. CDR1 and CDR2 from the germline V gene are SGHDT and YYEEEE. Trimming removed 5 bases at V and 10 bases at J, with 16 bases between. CDR3 sequence reads: CASSPDYDEEQFF. The CDR3 region has the DNA TGTGCCAGCAGTCCCGACTATGACGAGGAGCAGTTCTTC.

The V call is TRBV2, the J call TRBJ2-7; D remains unclear. Germline V lookup: CDR1 SNHLY, CDR2 FYNNEI. Trimming removed 6 bases from V and 7 bases from J, with 16 bases in between. The CDR3 consists of 13 residues. CDR3 coding DNA: TGTGCCAGCAGCGAGAACGGAGCGCGGGAGCAGTACTTC. Its translation: CASSENGAREQYF. The full variable domain, rest sourced from reference TRBV2 and TRBJ2-7, is EPEVTQTPSHQVTQMGQEVILRCVPISNHLYFYWYRQILGQKVEFLVSFYNNEISEKSEIFDDQFSVERPDGSNFTLKIRSTKLEDSAMYFCASSENGAREQYFGPGTRLTVT.

The genes are TRBV9 and TRBJ2-3, with D perhaps matching TRBD2 (5 bases). The CDR3 totals 15 residues. Trimming stripped 3 bases from V and 3 bases from J, with 14 bases between. From germline, CDR1 is SGDLS and CDR2 YYNGEE. The CDR3: CASSGWRSETDTQYF. CDR3 sequence (DNA): TGTGCCAGCAGCGGATGGAGGAGTGAGACAGATACGCAGTATTTT.

The gene calls are TRBV3-1 and TRBJ2-4; D could derive from TRBD1 or TRBD2 (5 bases each). The V and J ends lost 2 bases and 1 base respectively, with 12 bases between them. In germline, CDR1 is LGHDT, CDR2 YNNKEL (reference sequence). This CDR3 comprises 16 residues. CDR3 sequence reads: CASSQRDPGAKNIQYF. The CDR3 region has the DNA TGTGCCAGCAGCCAACGGGACCCTGGGGCCAAAAACATTCAGTACTTC. Looking up the rest from reference TRBV3-1 and TRBJ2-4 gives the full variable domain: DTAVSQTPKYLVTQMGNDKSIKCEQNLGHDTMYWYKQDSKKFLKIMFSYNNKELIINETVPNRFSPKSPDKAHLNLHINSLELGDSAVYFCASSQRDPGAKNIQYFGAGTRLSVL.

This rearrangement joins TRBV12-3 or TRBV12-4 to TRBJ2-3, with 12 positions matching TRBD2. Trimming removed 3 bases from V and 1 base from J; junction bases left unmatched: 5. This CDR3 is built from 17 residues. The CDR3 nucleotides are TGTGCCAGCAGTTTCTCTAGCGGGGGGGCTGGCACAGATACGCAGTATTTT. Its protein product is CASSFSSGGAGTDTQYF.

This clonotype has more than one count but fewer than ten. In nucleotides, the CDR3 is TGCAGTGCTAGACCCACTAGCGGGAGGGGATACGAGCAGTACTTC. Amino acids: CSARPTSGRGYEQYF. The chain couples TRBV20-1 to TRBJ2-7; 13 bases match TRBD2. The V segment lost 2 bases and the J segment 4 bases; nucleotides outside the gene matches: 5. CDR1 and CDR2 from the germline V gene are DFQATT and SNEGSKA (reference sequence). CDR3 length: 15 amino acids.

This clonotype was found many times. The V and J genes are TRBV7-2 and TRBJ2-1, with TRBD2 matching over 13 bases. In germline, CDR1 is SGHTA, CDR2 FQGNSA. CDR3 length: 16 residues. Trimming at V came to 5 bases and at J to 9 bases, leaving 10 bases not matched to a gene. The CDR3 is CASSPRTSGGRGEQFF. CDR3 nucleotide sequence: TGTGCCAGCAGCCCCCGGACTAGCGGGGGTCGGGGTGAGCAGTTCTTC.

This clonotype turned up a few times. J is TRBJ2-3 and V is TRBV7-8; D unclear. V lost 1 base and J lost 7, with 15 bases in between. CDR1 and CDR2 (germline): SGHVS, FQNEAQ. CDR3 size: 15 residues. This CDR3 reads CASSLVGGDVNTQYF. In nucleotides, the CDR3 is TGTGCCAGCAGCTTAGTGGGTGGGGATGTGAATACGCAGTATTTT.